This T cell receptor (beta chain) was sequenced for a study of blood T cell repertoires in COVID-19. As for the study in general: Material from acute and convalescent COVID-19 was sourced from the United States, Italy and Spain. PBMCs, B-cell-depleted T cells, or T cells were the source of the cDNA or gDNA that made up the material.

In the study's own analysis: Estimation of nucleated cell counts was performed using reference gene primer amplification. Here immunoSEQ multiplex PCR was the method, and the copy in TCRdb shows in-frame clones only, minus some. The V and J calls and clone size come from that table; D and trimming were worked out from the DNA. The sample has around 200,000 clones; 85% to 90% are singletons. In germline, CDR1 is SEHNR, CDR2 FQNEAQ (reference sequence). V gave up 1 base and J gave up 2 bases, with 14 bases separating them. This CDR3 comprises 16 residues. The sequenced material came from peripheral blood. The TCR was taken from a woman older than 75 in a cohort sampled during active or convalescent COVID-19. The chain joins TRBV7-9 to TRBJ1-2; weak D call: TRBD1 (6 bases). The CDR3: CASSLEIVTGNYGYTF. CDR3 in DNA: TGTGCCAGCAGCTTAGAGATCGTTACAGGGAACTATGGCTACACCTTC.